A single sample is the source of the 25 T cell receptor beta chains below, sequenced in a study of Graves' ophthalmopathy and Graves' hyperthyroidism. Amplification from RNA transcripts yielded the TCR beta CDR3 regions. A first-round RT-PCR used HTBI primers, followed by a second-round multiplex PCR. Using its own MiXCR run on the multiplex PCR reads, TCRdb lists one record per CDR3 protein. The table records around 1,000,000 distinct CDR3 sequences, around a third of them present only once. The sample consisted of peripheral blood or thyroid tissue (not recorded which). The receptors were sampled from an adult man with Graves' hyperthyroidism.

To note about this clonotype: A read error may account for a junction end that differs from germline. The CDR3 region is CVSSPDRSSGSTIYF. The CDR3 nucleotides read TGTGTCAGCAGTCCGGACAGGAGCTCTGGAAGCACCATATATTTT. This sequence joins TRBV2 and TRBJ1-3; 7 nucleotides align to TRBD1. Per the germline V gene, CDR1 is SNHLY and CDR2 is FYNNEI. The CDR3 has 15 amino acids.

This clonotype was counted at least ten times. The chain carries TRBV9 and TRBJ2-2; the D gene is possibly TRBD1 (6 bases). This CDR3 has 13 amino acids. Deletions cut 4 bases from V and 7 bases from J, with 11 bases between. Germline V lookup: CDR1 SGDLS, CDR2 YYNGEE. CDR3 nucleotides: TGTGCCAGCAGCCCCACAGGGATCGGGGAGCTGTTTTTT. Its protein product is CASSPTGIGELFF.

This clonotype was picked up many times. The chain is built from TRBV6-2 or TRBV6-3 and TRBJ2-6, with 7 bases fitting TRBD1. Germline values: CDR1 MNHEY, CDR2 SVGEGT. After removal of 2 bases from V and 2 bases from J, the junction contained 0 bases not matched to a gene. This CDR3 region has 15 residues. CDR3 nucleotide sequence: TGTGCCAGCAGTTACGACAGGGCTGGGGCCAACGTCCTGACTTTC. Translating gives CASSYDRAGANVLTF.

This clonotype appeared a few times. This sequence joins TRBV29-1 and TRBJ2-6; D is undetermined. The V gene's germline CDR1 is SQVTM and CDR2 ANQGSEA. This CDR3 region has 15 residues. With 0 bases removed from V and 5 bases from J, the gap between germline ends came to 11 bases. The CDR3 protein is CSVEDSGARANVLTF. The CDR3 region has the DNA TGCAGCGTTGAAGACTCGGGCGCAAGGGCCAACGTCCTGACTTTC.

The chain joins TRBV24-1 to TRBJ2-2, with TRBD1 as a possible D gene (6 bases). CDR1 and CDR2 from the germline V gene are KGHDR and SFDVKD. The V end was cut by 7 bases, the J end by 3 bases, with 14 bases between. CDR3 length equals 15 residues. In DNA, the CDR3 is TGTGCCACCAGCAGCCAGGACAGCCACACCGGGGAGCTGTTTTTT. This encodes CATSSQDSHTGELFF.

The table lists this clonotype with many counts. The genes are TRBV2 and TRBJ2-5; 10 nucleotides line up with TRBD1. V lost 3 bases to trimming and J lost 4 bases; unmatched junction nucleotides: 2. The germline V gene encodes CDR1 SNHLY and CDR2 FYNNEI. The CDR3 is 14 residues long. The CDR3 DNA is TGTGCCAGCAGTGAGGGACAGGGGCCAGAGACCCAGTACTTC. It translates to CASSEGQGPETQYF.

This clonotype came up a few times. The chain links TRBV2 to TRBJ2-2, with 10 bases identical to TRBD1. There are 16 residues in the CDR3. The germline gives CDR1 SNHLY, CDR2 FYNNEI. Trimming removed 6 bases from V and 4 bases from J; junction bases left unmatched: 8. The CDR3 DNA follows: TGTGCCAGCAGCTGGGGGGGACAGGGGTCCACCGGGGAGCTGTTTTTT. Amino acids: CASSWGGQGSTGELFF.

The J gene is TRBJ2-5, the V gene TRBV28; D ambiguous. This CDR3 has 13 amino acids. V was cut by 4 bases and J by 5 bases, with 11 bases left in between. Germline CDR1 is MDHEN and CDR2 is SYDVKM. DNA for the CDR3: TGTGCCAGCAGTTCCAACCCCGGGGAGACCCAGTACTTC. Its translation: CASSSNPGETQYF.

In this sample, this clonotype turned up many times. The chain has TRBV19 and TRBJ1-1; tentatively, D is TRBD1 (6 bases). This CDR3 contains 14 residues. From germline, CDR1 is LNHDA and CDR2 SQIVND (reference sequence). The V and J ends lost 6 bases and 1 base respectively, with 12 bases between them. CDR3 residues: CASSQTGPNTEAFF. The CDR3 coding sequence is TGTGCCAGTAGCCAAACAGGGCCGAACACTGAAGCTTTCTTT.

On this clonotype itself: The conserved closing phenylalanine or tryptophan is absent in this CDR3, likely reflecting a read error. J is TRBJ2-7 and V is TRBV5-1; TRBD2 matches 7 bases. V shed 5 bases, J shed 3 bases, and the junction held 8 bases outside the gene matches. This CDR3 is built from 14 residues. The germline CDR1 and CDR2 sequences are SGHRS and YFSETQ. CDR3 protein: CASRPGTTLYEQYL. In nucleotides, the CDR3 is TGCGCCAGCAGACCCGGGACTACCCTCTACGAGCAGTACCTC.

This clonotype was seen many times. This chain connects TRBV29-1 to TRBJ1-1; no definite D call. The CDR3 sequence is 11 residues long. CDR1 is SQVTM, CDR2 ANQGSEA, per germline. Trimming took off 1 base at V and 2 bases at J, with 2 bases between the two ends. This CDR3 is CSVEANTEAFF. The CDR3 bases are TGCAGCGTTGAAGCTAACACTGAAGCTTTCTTT.

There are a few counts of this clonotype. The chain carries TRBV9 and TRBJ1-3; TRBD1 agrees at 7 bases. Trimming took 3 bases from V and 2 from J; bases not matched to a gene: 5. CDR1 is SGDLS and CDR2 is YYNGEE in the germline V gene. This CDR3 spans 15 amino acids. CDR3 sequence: CASSDTGTAGNTIYF. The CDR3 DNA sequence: TGTGCCAGCAGCGACACCGGGACAGCTGGAAACACCATATATTTT.

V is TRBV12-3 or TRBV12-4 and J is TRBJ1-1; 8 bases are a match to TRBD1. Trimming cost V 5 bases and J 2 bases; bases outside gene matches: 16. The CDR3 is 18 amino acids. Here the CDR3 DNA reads TGTGCCAGCAGTGGGAGGACAGGGAGTTTTGGAGGTAACACTGAAGCTTTCTTT. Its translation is CASSGRTGSFGGNTEAFF.

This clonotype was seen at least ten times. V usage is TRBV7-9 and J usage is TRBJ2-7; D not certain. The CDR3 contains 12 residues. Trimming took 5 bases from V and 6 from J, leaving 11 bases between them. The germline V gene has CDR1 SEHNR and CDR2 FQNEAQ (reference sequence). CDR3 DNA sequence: TGTGCCAGCAGCCCCGGCGAGCGCGAGCAGTACTTC. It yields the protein CASSPGEREQYF. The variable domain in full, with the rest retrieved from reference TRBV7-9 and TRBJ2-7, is DTGVSQNPRHKITKRGQNVTFRCDPISEHNRLYWYRQTLGQGPEFLTYFQNEAQLEKSRLLSDRFSAERPKGSFSTLEIQRTEQGDSAMYLCASSPGEREQYFGPGTRLTVT.

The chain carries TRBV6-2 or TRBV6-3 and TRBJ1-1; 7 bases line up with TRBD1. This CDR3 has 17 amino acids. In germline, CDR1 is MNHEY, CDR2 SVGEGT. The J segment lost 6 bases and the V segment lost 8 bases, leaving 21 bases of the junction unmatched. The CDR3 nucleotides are TGTGCCAGCCATGATCTGGACAGGCTCGGGGACGGCGCTGAAGCTTTCTTT. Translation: CASHDLDRLGDGAEAFF.

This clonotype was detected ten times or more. CDR3 protein: CASSEDLGDGYTF. As DNA, the CDR3 is TGCGCCAGCAGCGAGGACCTAGGGGATGGCTACACCTTC. V is TRBV4-3 and J is TRBJ1-2; TRBD1 is a possible D gene (5 bases). The V end was cut by 5 bases, the J end by 6 bases, with 13 bases between. The CDR3 consists of 13 residues. The germline V gene encodes CDR1 LGHNA and CDR2 YSLEER.

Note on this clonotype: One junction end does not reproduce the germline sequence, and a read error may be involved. The CDR3 DNA reads TGCGCCAGCAGCCAACTACAGGGGGCGAGAGATTCACCCCCCCACTTT. Its translation is CASSQLQGARDSPPHF. V gene TRBV4-1 combines with J gene TRBJ1-6; 9 bases are a match to TRBD1. Germline V gene data show CDR1 as MGHRA and CDR2 as YSYEKL. The CDR3 is 16 residues long.

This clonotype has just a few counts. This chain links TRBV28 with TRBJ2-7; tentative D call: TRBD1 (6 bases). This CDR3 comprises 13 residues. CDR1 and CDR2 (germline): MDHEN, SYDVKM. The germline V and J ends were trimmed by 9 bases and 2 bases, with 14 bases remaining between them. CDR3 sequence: CASLGQIPYEQYF. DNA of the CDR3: TGTGCCAGTTTGGGACAAATTCCCTACGAGCAGTACTTC.

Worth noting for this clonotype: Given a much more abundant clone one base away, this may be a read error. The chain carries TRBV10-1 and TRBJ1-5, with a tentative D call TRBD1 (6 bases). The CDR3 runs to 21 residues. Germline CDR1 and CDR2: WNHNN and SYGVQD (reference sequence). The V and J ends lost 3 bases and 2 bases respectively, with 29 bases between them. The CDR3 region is CASSDRDTAGAGSLGNQPQHF. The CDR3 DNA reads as TGCGCCAGCAGTGACCGGGACACGGCCGGGGCGGGTAGCCTTGGCAATCAGCCCCAGCATTTT.

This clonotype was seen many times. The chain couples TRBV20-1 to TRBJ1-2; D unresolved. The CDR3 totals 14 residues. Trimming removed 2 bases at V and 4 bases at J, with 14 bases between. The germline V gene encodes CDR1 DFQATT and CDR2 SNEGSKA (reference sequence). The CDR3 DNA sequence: TGCAGTGCTAGATACCGGGCTTCACTCTATGGCTACACCTTC. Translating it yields CSARYRASLYGYTF.

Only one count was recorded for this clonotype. CDR3 sequence (DNA): TGCAGCGTTGATTCTGGGGCTAAGGGCTACACCTTC. Amino acids: CSVDSGAKGYTF. The rearrangement links TRBV29-1 to TRBJ1-2; a possible D gene is TRBD1 (5 bases). V lost 3 bases, J lost 8 bases, and 13 bases lay in between. The CDR3 is 12 amino acids. The germline gives CDR1 SQVTM, CDR2 ANQGSEA.

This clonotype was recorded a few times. The CDR3 reads CASSQRSDSNQPQHF. CDR3 DNA sequence: TGTGCCAGCAGCCAACGGTCTGATAGCAATCAGCCCCAGCATTTT. This sequence joins TRBV3-1 and TRBJ1-5; no reliable D call. Trimming removed 2 bases from V and 0 bases from J, with 8 bases in between. Germline V gene sequence: CDR1 LGHDT, CDR2 YNNKEL (reference sequence). The CDR3 totals 15 residues.

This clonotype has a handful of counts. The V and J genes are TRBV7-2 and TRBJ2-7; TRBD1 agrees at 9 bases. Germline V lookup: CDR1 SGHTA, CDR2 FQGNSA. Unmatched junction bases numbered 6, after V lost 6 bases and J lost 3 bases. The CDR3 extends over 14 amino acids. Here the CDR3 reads CASSLLGQGYEQYF. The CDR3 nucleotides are TGTGCCAGCAGTTTACTGGGACAGGGCTACGAGCAGTACTTC.

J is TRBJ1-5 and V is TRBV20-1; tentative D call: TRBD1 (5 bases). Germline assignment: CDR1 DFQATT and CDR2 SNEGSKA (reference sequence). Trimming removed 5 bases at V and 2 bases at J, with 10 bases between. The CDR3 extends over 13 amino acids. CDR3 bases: TGCAGTGCTGACGAGGGACGCAATCAGCCCCAGCATTTT. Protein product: CSADEGRNQPQHF.

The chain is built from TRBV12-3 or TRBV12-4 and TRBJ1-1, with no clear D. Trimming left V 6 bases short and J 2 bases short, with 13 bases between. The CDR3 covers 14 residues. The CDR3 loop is CASSQAQVNTEAFF. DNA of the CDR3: TGTGCCAGCAGCCAAGCCCAAGTCAACACTGAAGCTTTCTTT.